This T cell receptor (beta chain) was captured by sequencing in a study of technical replicates of blood from several donors. Profiling relied on immunoSEQ multiplex PCR, and the TCRdb table lists in-frame clones only, not all of them. This table holds 87,000 or so clones, 85% to 95% found once. V lost 1 base, J lost 1 base, and 10 bases lay in between. The CDR3 is made up of 15 amino acids. Germline V gives CDR1 LGHNA, CDR2 YSLEER. Sequencing was performed on T cells isolated from PBMCs. The chain carries TRBV4-3 and TRBJ1-1; D gene unclear. This clonotype was sampled from a human donor in good health. The CDR3 nucleotides are TGCGCCAGCAGCCAAGGTTCCTTTTCGAACACTGAAGCTTTCTTT. Its translation is CASSQGSFSNTEAFF.